What follows are 31 T cell receptor beta chains derived from one specimen sequenced in a study of shared clonotypes between healthy human individuals. The repertoire was sequenced with immunoSEQ multiplex PCR; TCRdb's copy has only in-frame clones and lacks some. The sample carries around 1.1 million clones, approximately 80% recorded once. Material for sequencing was memory CD4+ T cells from PBMCs. This sample's subset: CD45RA-negative fraction. These receptors were taken from a young man in good health. Some clones in this sample may be carry-over from other donors' samples.

The CDR3 DNA sequence: TGCGCCAGCAGCCCGGGCGAGGGCGAACTGTTTTTT. As protein: CASSPGEGELFF. The V call is TRBV5-1, the J call TRBJ1-4; D remains ambiguous. V gave up 4 bases and J gave up 12 bases, with 13 bases separating them. Looked up from germline, CDR1 is SGHRS and CDR2 is YFSETQ. CDR3 length: 12 residues.

V and J are TRBV28 and TRBJ2-3, with 7 bases identical to TRBD2. The CDR3 is 14 residues long. J was trimmed by 11 bases and V by 6 bases; bases with no gene match: 14. Germline CDR1 MDHEN, CDR2 SYDVKM. The CDR3 is CASSRTPGGSQQYF. The DNA of the CDR3 is TGTGCCAGCAGCCGCACTCCGGGGGGTTCCCAGCAGTATTTT.

This clone was seen many times. This chain connects TRBV7-9 to TRBJ2-2; TRBD2 agrees at 10 bases. This CDR3 is 16 amino acids long. With V trimmed by 5 bases and J by 1 base, 4 bases remained unmatched. Looked up from germline, CDR1 is SEHNR and CDR2 is FQNEAQ (reference sequence). In nucleotides, the CDR3 is TGTGCCAGCAGCCCCCGGACTAGCGGGAACACCGGGGAGCTGTTTTTT. Its protein product is CASSPRTSGNTGELFF.

The chain recombines TRBV7-9 with TRBJ2-3; 11 bases match TRBD2. V shed 4 bases, J shed 7 bases, and the junction held 13 bases outside the gene matches. Germline V gene sequence: CDR1 SEHNR, CDR2 FQNEAQ (reference sequence). The CDR3 is 17 residues long. The CDR3 loop is CASSSFGTSGLRNTQYF. The CDR3 DNA reads as TGTGCCAGCAGCTCCTTCGGGACTAGCGGCCTCAGGAATACGCAGTATTTT.

This clone was observed a single time. A far larger clone is just one base off, so this is likely a read error. The gene calls are TRBV6-6 and TRBJ2-5; D perhaps matches TRBD1 (6 bases). In germline, CDR1 is MNHNY, CDR2 SVGAGI (reference sequence). CDR3 size: 13 residues. Here the CDR3 DNA reads TGTGCCAGCAGTTACGGGGGACAAGAGGCCCAGTACTTC. As protein: CASSYGGQEAQYF.

This chain joins TRBV6-5 and TRBJ2-7; possible D gene TRBD2, 6 bases. The germline V gene has CDR1 MNHEY and CDR2 SVGAGI. Trimming shortened V by 7 bases and J by 4 bases, and 14 bases separated the two germline ends. There are 13 residues in the CDR3. CDR3 residues: CASTAGTLYEQYF. The CDR3, as DNA: TGTGCCAGCACCGCGGGGACTCTTTACGAGCAGTACTTC.

The V and J genes are TRBV6-1 and TRBJ2-7; D is unresolved. Deletions cut 2 bases from V and 2 bases from J, with 7 bases between. The CDR3 contains 13 residues. Germline-derived CDR1 and CDR2 are MNHNS and SASEGT. CDR3 protein: CASSEWNTYEQYF. Written as DNA, the CDR3 is TGTGCCAGCAGTGAATGGAATACCTACGAGCAGTACTTC.

V usage is TRBV7-8 and J usage is TRBJ2-2, with D perhaps given as TRBD1 or TRBD2 (5 bases each). The V end lost 4 bases, the J end lost 7 bases, and 10 bases lay between the germline ends. The CDR3 spans 13 residues. CDR1 and CDR2 from the germline V gene are SGHVS and FQNEAQ. The CDR3 protein is CASSYRTVGELFF. In DNA, the CDR3 is TGTGCCAGCAGCTACAGGACTGTCGGGGAGCTGTTTTTT.

The CDR3 sequence is CASRAYFPGAEAFF. As DNA, the CDR3 is TGTGCCAGCAGAGCATACTTCCCGGGGGCTGAAGCTTTCTTT. The rearrangement uses TRBV6-1 and TRBJ1-1; maybe TRBD1 (5 bases). The germline V and J ends were trimmed by 6 bases and 6 bases, with 17 bases remaining between them. In germline, CDR1 is MNHNS, CDR2 SASEGT. This CDR3 is 14 amino acids long.

The chain uses TRBV5-1 and TRBJ2-5; 9 nucleotides match TRBD2. The CDR3 runs to 15 residues. The ends lost 4 bases at V and 5 bases at J; junction bases unmatched: 9. Per germline, CDR1 SGHRS and CDR2 YFSETQ. This CDR3 reads CASSALAGGHETQYF. The CDR3, as DNA: TGCGCCAGCAGCGCCCTGGCGGGGGGGCACGAGACCCAGTACTTC.

The rearrangement links TRBV5-1 to TRBJ1-3, with unresolved D. Trimming removed 0 bases from V and 0 bases from J, with 10 bases in between. CDR1 and CDR2 from the germline V gene are SGHRS and YFSETQ. There are 16 residues in the CDR3. Here the CDR3 reads CASSLEAQSSGNTIYF. CDR3 coding DNA: TGCGCCAGCAGCTTGGAGGCGCAGAGCTCTGGAAACACCATATATTTT.

As regards this clone: Distinct nucleotide sequences in the sample also encode this CDR3. The chain joins TRBV30 to TRBJ1-5; D gene ambiguous. Trimming stripped 2 bases from V and 0 bases from J, with 11 bases between. Germline V gives CDR1 GTSNPN, CDR2 SVGIG (reference sequence). The CDR3 has 15 amino acids. Here the CDR3 reads CAWSRDGYSNQPQHF. In DNA, the CDR3 is TGTGCCTGGAGTCGCGACGGATATAGCAATCAGCCCCAGCATTTT.

This chain connects TRBV5-6 to TRBJ1-1; no reliable D call. CDR3 size: 15 residues. Germline V gene sequence: CDR1 SGHDT, CDR2 YYEEEE. The V gene lost 1 base and the J gene lost 5 bases, with 15 bases spanning the gap. The CDR3 region has the DNA TGTGCCAGCAGCTTGTTTCCTGGGAGAGGTACTGAAGCTTTCTTT. Encoded protein: CASSLFPGRGTEAFF.

This rearrangement joins TRBV7-9 to TRBJ2-5; 9 positions match TRBD1. Looked up from germline, CDR1 is SEHNR and CDR2 is FQNEAQ (reference sequence). V shed 5 bases and J 1 base; nucleotides not matched to a gene: 8. This CDR3 is 16 amino acids long. The CDR3 spells CASSTGTGSGQETQYF. CDR3 nucleotides: TGTGCCAGCAGCACCGGGACAGGGTCCGGCCAAGAGACCCAGTACTTC.

The chain combines TRBV5-1 with TRBJ2-5; 13 positions match TRBD2. V shed 4 bases, J shed 7 bases, and the junction held 7 bases outside the gene matches. The CDR3 contains 15 residues. CDR1 and CDR2 from the germline V gene are SGHRS and YFSETQ. The CDR3 spells CASSPGLAGRGTQYF. CDR3 bases: TGCGCCAGCAGCCCGGGACTAGCGGGGCGAGGGACCCAGTACTTC.

The V gene is TRBV5-6, the J gene TRBJ2-6; D ambiguous. Germline CDR1 and CDR2: SGHDT and YYEEEE. This CDR3 region has 15 residues. V was cut by 1 base and J by 2 bases, with 7 bases left in between. CDR3 residues: CASSLIQAGANVLTF. CDR3 coding DNA: TGTGCCAGCAGCTTGATCCAGGCTGGGGCCAACGTCCTGACTTTC.

This clone was observed a few times. The chain has TRBV4-1 and TRBJ2-3, with 8 nucleotides matching TRBD2. This CDR3 is built from 17 residues. The junction had 10 bases not matched to a gene; V was cut back by 0 bases and J by 5 bases. The V gene's germline CDR1 is MGHRA and CDR2 YSYEKL. The CDR3 coding sequence is TGCGCCAGCAGCCAAGATTGGGGCGCGGGAGGCCGAGATACGCAGTATTTT. Amino acids: CASSQDWGAGGRDTQYF.

The chain joins TRBV6-5 to TRBJ1-1; unclear D gene. Looked up from germline, CDR1 is MNHEY and CDR2 is SVGAGI. Between the trimmed V and J ends, which lost 7 bases and 0 bases, there was a span of 12 bases. The CDR3 covers 14 residues. The CDR3 here is CASTPPGLNTEAFF. DNA of the CDR3: TGTGCCAGCACCCCCCCGGGATTGAACACTGAAGCTTTCTTT.

CDR3 amino acids: CASSSFTHRGYGYTF. CDR3 DNA sequence: TGTGCCAGCAGTTCCTTCACGCACAGGGGCTATGGCTACACCTTC. The chain recombines TRBV27 with TRBJ1-2; 7 bases line up with TRBD1. Trimming took 4 bases from V and 4 from J; bases not matched to a gene: 9. Per the germline V gene, CDR1 is MNHEY and CDR2 is SMNVEV (reference sequence). This CDR3 has 15 amino acids.

J is TRBJ2-7 and V is TRBV5-4, with 9 nucleotides matching TRBD2. Germline V gene sequence: CDR1 SGHNT, CDR2 YYREEE (reference sequence). The CDR3 runs to 16 residues. With 3 bases clipped from V and 2 bases from J, the junction kept 9 bases outside the gene matches. In DNA, the CDR3 is TGTGCCAGCAGCTCTGGAGGAGCGGGAGGAGCCTACGAGCAGTACTTC. Its protein product is CASSSGGAGGAYEQYF.

The CDR3 DNA sequence: TGTGCCAGTAATCCCACGGGGTTCTCGGGTGGAAACTATGGCTACACCTTC. Its translation is CASNPTGFSGGNYGYTF. This chain joins TRBV19 and TRBJ1-2; no definite D call. The germline V gene has CDR1 LNHDA and CDR2 SQIVND (reference sequence). V was cut by 7 bases and J by 2 bases, with 23 bases left in between. This CDR3 comprises 17 residues.

The CDR3 loop reads CASSPQGGNTEAFF. CDR3 in DNA: TGTGCCAGCAGCCCACAGGGGGGGAACACTGAAGCTTTCTTT. This chain uses TRBV7-3 with TRBJ1-1, with 8 bases matching TRBD1. The CDR3 is made up of 14 amino acids. The junction had 3 bases not matched to a gene; V was cut back by 5 bases and J by 1 base. Germline-derived CDR1 and CDR2 are SGHTA and FQGTGA. Full variable domain (outside the CDR3, taken from reference TRBV7-3 and TRBJ1-1): GAGVSQTPSNKVTEKGKYVELRCDPISGHTALYWYRQSLGQGPEFLIYFQGTGAADDSGLPNDRFFAVRPEGSVSTLKIQRTERGDSAVYLCASSPQGGNTEAFFGQGTRLTVV.

The chain recombines TRBV5-5 with TRBJ1-5, with D uncertain. Per germline, CDR1 SGHKS and CDR2 YYEKEE (reference sequence). V lost 1 base and J lost 3, with 11 bases in between. The CDR3 is 15 residues long. The CDR3 protein is CASSLIVGFNQPQHF. The CDR3, as DNA: TGTGCCAGCAGCTTGATTGTAGGGTTCAATCAGCCCCAGCATTTT.

The chain couples TRBV4-2 to TRBJ2-7; D may be TRBD2 (6 bases). This CDR3 contains 14 residues. From germline, CDR1 is LGHNA and CDR2 YNFKEQ. The ends were cut back, 2 bases at V and 3 bases at J, with 11 bases in the middle. CDR3 coding DNA: TGTGCCAGCAGCCAAACCCGGGGAGGCTACGAGCAGTACTTC. The encoded protein is CASSQTRGGYEQYF.

The chain links TRBV5-6 to TRBJ2-6; the D is unclear. V gave up 1 base and J gave up 1 base, with 6 bases separating them. CDR3 length: 15 residues. In germline, CDR1 is SGHDT, CDR2 YYEEEE. DNA of the CDR3: TGTGCCAGCAGCTTGTACGGATCTGGGGCCAACGTCCTGACTTTC. Amino acid sequence: CASSLYGSGANVLTF. The full variable domain, in which reference TRBV5-6 and TRBJ2-6 provide the parts outside the CDR3, is DAGVTQSPTHLIKTRGQQVTLRCSPKSGHDTVSWYQQALGQGPQFIFQYYEEEERQRGNFPDRFSGHQFPNYSSELNVNALLLGDSALYLCASSLYGSGANVLTFGAGSRLTVL.

The chain combines TRBV6-5 with TRBJ2-6, with D tentatively TRBD2 (6 bases). CDR1 and CDR2 (germline): MNHEY, SVGAGI. The CDR3 extends over 14 amino acids. V was cut by 9 bases and J by 1 base, with 10 bases left in between. Here the CDR3 reads CASRRDSGANVLTF. DNA for the CDR3: TGTGCCAGTCGGAGGGATTCTGGGGCCAACGTCCTGACTTTC.

This clone showed up just a few times. This sequence joins TRBV7-2 and TRBJ1-1; D might be TRBD1 (5 bases). Trimming cost V 5 bases and J 4 bases, with 14 bases left between them. CDR3 size: 14 residues. Germline assignment: CDR1 SGHTA and CDR2 FQGNSA. CDR3 sequence: CASSPAGGITEAFF. Here the CDR3 DNA reads TGTGCCAGCAGCCCCGCGGGGGGGATCACTGAAGCTTTCTTT. The complete variable domain, with remaining parts taken from reference TRBV7-2 and TRBJ1-1, reads GAGVSQSPSNKVTEKGKDVELRCDPISGHTALYWYRQSLGQGLEFLIYFQGNSAPDKSGLPSDRFSAERTGGSVSTLTIQRTQQEDSAVYLCASSPAGGITEAFFGQGTRLTVV.

This chain joins TRBV10-3 and TRBJ2-3, with TRBD1 as a possible D gene (5 bases). Trimming removed 0 bases from V and 4 bases from J, with 5 bases in between. The CDR3 has 13 residues. Germline V gene sequence: CDR1 ENHRY, CDR2 SYGVKD. CDR3 region: CAISESTADTQYF. CDR3 bases: TGTGCCATCAGTGAGTCGACAGCAGATACGCAGTATTTT.

The chain couples TRBV29-1 to TRBJ1-1; 7 nucleotides line up with TRBD1. CDR1 and CDR2 (germline): SQVTM, ANQGSEA. This CDR3 region has 12 residues. The V segment lost 7 bases and the J segment 8 bases; nucleotides outside the gene matches: 10. The CDR3 sequence is CSARTGGAEAFF. CDR3 nucleotides: TGCAGCGCCCGGACAGGTGGGGCAGAAGCTTTCTTT. Filled out from reference TRBV29-1 and TRBJ1-1, the complete variable domain reads SAVISQKPSRDICQRGTSLTIQCQVDSQVTMMFWYRQQPGQSLTLIATANQGSEATYESGFVIDKFPISRPNLTFSTLTVSNMSPEDSSIYLCSARTGGAEAFFGQGTRLTVV.

Points on this clone: A read error is likely here: a far larger clone is one base away. The same CDR3 also results from other DNA sequences found in this sample. CDR3 DNA sequence: TGCGCCAGCAGCCAAGAAGGCGGGAGTAGATACGGCCAGCACTTC. It encodes CASSQEGGSRYGQHF. The V gene is TRBV4-1, the J gene TRBJ2-7, with 7 bases lining up with TRBD2. CDR1 MGHRA and CDR2 YSYEKL come from the germline V gene. CDR3 length: 15 amino acids.

This clone was detected only a few times. The chain recombines TRBV29-1 with TRBJ2-5, with 7 positions matching TRBD1. CDR1 and CDR2 from the germline V gene are SQVTM and ANQGSEA. The CDR3 sequence is 12 residues long. V shed 7 bases, J shed 5 bases, and the junction held 7 bases outside the gene matches. The DNA for the CDR3 is TGCAGCGCCCCGACAGGGAGTGAGACCCAGTACTTC. It encodes CSAPTGSETQYF.